Listed here are 19 T cell receptor beta chains from one sample, sequenced in a study of CD4+ T cells in melanoma (dated by TCRdb to between 2021 and 2022). Libraries were constructed by the immunoSEQ multiplex PCR assay. TCRdb obtained this table from immuneACCESS and retained in-frame rearrangements with V and J assigned. These tables miss some clones; where compared with another copy, unresolved V genes account for less than half of the shortfall, and the remainder is unexplained. The sample table contains over 100,000 clones; only one count was recorded for about 90% of them. In total, the top ten clones hold 3% to 4% of the sample. What was sequenced was peripheral blood. These receptors all come from a human donor with melanoma.

The chain joins TRBV28 to TRBJ1-2, with 11 bases fitting TRBD1. CDR3 length: 13 amino acids. Germline CDR1 and CDR2: MDHEN and SYDVKM. With V trimmed by 10 bases and J by 9 bases, 10 bases remained unmatched. The CDR3 nucleotides are TGTGCCACCCGGACAGGGGGCGAGATGCGCTACACCTTC. It encodes CATRTGGEMRYTF.

The chain uses TRBV14 and TRBJ2-5; D is possibly TRBD2 (6 bases). Germline V gene sequence: CDR1 SGHDN, CDR2 FVKESK. CDR3 size: 14 residues. V shed 0 bases and J shed 7 bases, with 12 bases lying between them. The DNA of the CDR3 is TGTGCCAGCAGCCAAGAACTAGCCCACGGGACCCAGTACTTC. It yields the protein CASSQELAHGTQYF.

This rearrangement joins TRBV7-8 to TRBJ1-5, with 7 bases lining up with TRBD1. The germline gives CDR1 SGHVS, CDR2 FQNEAQ. This CDR3 comprises 15 residues. V shed 8 bases and J 3 bases; nucleotides not matched to a gene: 10. CDR3 DNA sequence: TGTGCCAGCGGTCAGGGGGGGGGACACAATCAGCCCCAGCATTTT. Protein: CASGQGGGHNQPQHF.

V usage is TRBV7-3 and J usage is TRBJ2-2; 9 nucleotides align to TRBD1. The CDR3 covers 14 residues. Germline values: CDR1 SGHTA, CDR2 FQGTGA. Losses at the gene ends were 3 bases for V and 7 bases for J; bases not matched to a gene: 3. The CDR3 bases are TGTGCCAGCAGCTTGGGACAGGGAGTCGGGGAGCTGTTTTTT. Its protein is CASSLGQGVGELFF.

The chain combines TRBV28 with TRBJ2-7; the D is unclear. Trimming cost V 4 bases and J 3 bases, with 13 bases left between them. Per germline, CDR1 MDHEN and CDR2 SYDVKM. The CDR3 runs 14 residues. CDR3 loop: CASSSPGSFYEQYF. Here the CDR3 DNA reads TGTGCCAGCAGTTCCCCCGGGTCCTTCTACGAGCAGTACTTC.

This chain connects TRBV28 to TRBJ2-7, with 10 bases matching TRBD2. Germline CDR1 and CDR2: MDHEN and SYDVKM. The CDR3 is 15 amino acids. Trimming took 1 base from V and 3 from J; bases not matched to a gene: 3. CDR3 sequence (DNA): TGTGCCAGCAGTTTATCCATAGCGGGAGGCTACGAGCAGTACTTC. Its protein is CASSLSIAGGYEQYF.

In DNA, the CDR3 is TGTGCCAGCAGCCCCGGGACGGAGGGGACCCAGTACTTC. It is translated as CASSPGTEGTQYF. The rearrangement links TRBV9 to TRBJ2-5; possible D gene TRBD2, 6 bases. CDR1 is SGDLS, CDR2 YYNGEE, per germline. Between the trimmed V and J ends, which lost 4 bases and 7 bases, there was a span of 14 bases. The CDR3 runs 13 residues.

The chain recombines TRBV28 with TRBJ1-4; possibly TRBD1 for D (6 bases). The CDR3 runs 19 residues. The V and J ends lost 2 bases and 0 bases respectively, with 19 bases between them. Germline V gene lookup returns CDR1 MDHEN and CDR2 SYDVKM. The CDR3 nucleotides are TGTGCCAGCAGTTTAGGGGGCCTGCGGGGGGCTCCAACTAATGAAAAACTGTTTTTT. It is translated as CASSLGGLRGAPTNEKLFF.

This clone turned up a few times. The chain employs TRBV28 and TRBJ2-1, with a weak D call TRBD2 (7 bases). There are 17 residues in the CDR3. The germline V gene encodes CDR1 MDHEN and CDR2 SYDVKM. V lost 3 bases and J 7 bases, leaving 22 bases between the germline ends. CDR3 nucleotide sequence: TGTGCCAGCAGTTTGTTTTGGGGGCGGGAGATTCATAATGAGCAGTTCTTC. Translation gives CASSLFWGREIHNEQFF.

The V call is TRBV9, the J call TRBJ2-5, with unresolved D. The CDR3 extends over 14 amino acids. V lost 4 bases to trimming and J lost 3 bases, with 13 bases between them. The germline gives CDR1 SGDLS, CDR2 YYNGEE. CDR3 sequence (DNA): TGTGCCAGCAGCAAAACGAGCGTTAAAGAGACCCAGTACTTC. It specifies CASSKTSVKETQYF.

This chain joins TRBV9 and TRBJ2-7; no clear D. The ends were cut back, 4 bases at V and 5 bases at J, with 13 bases in the middle. The CDR3 runs 13 residues. Germline lookup yields CDR1 SGDLS and CDR2 YYNGEE. The CDR3 sequence is CASSPRIGNEQYF. The DNA of the CDR3 is TGTGCCAGCAGCCCCCGGATAGGGAACGAGCAGTACTTC.

The chain is built from TRBV19 and TRBJ2-2; no definite D call. Germline-derived CDR1 and CDR2 are LNHDA and SQIVND (reference sequence). The CDR3 runs 14 residues. Trimming left V 11 bases short and J 5 bases short, with 18 bases between. Written as DNA, the CDR3 is TGTGCCTCCTCCTGGGCTTCGGAAACCGGGGAGCTGTTTTTT. Amino acids: CASSWASETGELFF. The variable domain in full, with the rest retrieved from reference TRBV19 and TRBJ2-2, is DGGITQSPKYLFRKEGQNVTLSCEQNLNHDAMYWYRQDPGQGLRLIYYSQIVNDFQKGDIAEGYSVSREKKESFPLTVTSAQKNPTAFYLCASSWASETGELFFGEGSRLTVL.

About this clone: Other DNA sequences in the same sample also yield this CDR3. The chain employs TRBV5-5 and TRBJ1-4; no clear D gene. V shed 0 bases and J shed 3 bases, with 6 bases lying between them. The CDR3 sequence is 14 residues long. The V gene's germline CDR1 is SGHKS and CDR2 YYEKEE (reference sequence). This CDR3 is CASSLGWANEKLFF. The CDR3 bases are TGTGCCAGCAGCTTGGGATGGGCTAATGAAAAACTGTTTTTT.

V usage is TRBV7-2 and J usage is TRBJ2-7, with TRBD2 identical over 8 bases. The V gene's germline CDR1 is SGHTA and CDR2 FQGNSA. V gave up 2 bases and J gave up 7 bases; unmatched junction bases: 1. This CDR3 spans 12 amino acids. This CDR3 reads CASSLPGGEQYF. Written as DNA, the CDR3 is TGTGCCAGCAGCTTACCGGGGGGGGAGCAGTACTTC.

The chain recombines TRBV7-3 with TRBJ2-3, with no clear D. This CDR3 has 14 amino acids. Germline V gene data show CDR1 as SGHTA and CDR2 as FQGTGA. Trimming took off 2 bases at V and 6 bases at J, with 12 bases between the two ends. The CDR3 spells CASSLFSPPDTQYF. As DNA, the CDR3 is TGTGCCAGCAGCTTATTTAGCCCACCGGATACGCAGTATTTT.

This clone was seen a single time. This CDR3 reads CASSLGSGNNEQFF. The CDR3 bases are TGTGCCAGCAGCTTAGGTAGCGGGAACAATGAGCAGTTCTTC. The chain uses TRBV7-9 and TRBJ2-1, with 8 positions matching TRBD2. Germline CDR1 is SEHNR and CDR2 is FQNEAQ (reference sequence). The CDR3 has 14 residues. With V trimmed by 1 base and J by 5 bases, 1 base remained unmatched.

This sequence joins TRBV6-1 and TRBJ1-6; D remains ambiguous. Per germline, CDR1 MNHNS and CDR2 SASEGT. V lost 1 base, J lost 9 bases, and 22 bases lay in between. The CDR3 length is 18 residues. This chain's CDR3 is CASSEVVAGFPLPSPLHF. The CDR3 nucleotides read TGTGCCAGCAGTGAAGTCGTCGCCGGGTTCCCGCTACCTTCACCCCTCCACTTT.

The chain combines TRBV10-3 with TRBJ1-1; D is unresolved. Looked up from germline, CDR1 is ENHRY and CDR2 is SYGVKD. The CDR3 runs 18 residues. V lost 11 bases and J lost 1, with 29 bases in between. Here the CDR3 DNA reads TGTGCCTCGGAGGCGTTTCCTTTACTAACAAGTACGAACACTGAAGCTTTCTTT. Translated, it gives CASEAFPLLTSTNTEAFF.

The rearrangement links TRBV29-1 to TRBJ2-3; D may be TRBD2 (6 bases). Germline CDR1 is SQVTM and CDR2 is ANQGSEA. The CDR3 contains 15 residues. With 5 bases removed from V and 0 bases from J, the gap between germline ends came to 15 bases. CDR3 DNA: TGCAGCGTTACCGGGACTTCCACTAGCACAGATACGCAGTATTTT. Translated: CSVTGTSTSTDTQYF.